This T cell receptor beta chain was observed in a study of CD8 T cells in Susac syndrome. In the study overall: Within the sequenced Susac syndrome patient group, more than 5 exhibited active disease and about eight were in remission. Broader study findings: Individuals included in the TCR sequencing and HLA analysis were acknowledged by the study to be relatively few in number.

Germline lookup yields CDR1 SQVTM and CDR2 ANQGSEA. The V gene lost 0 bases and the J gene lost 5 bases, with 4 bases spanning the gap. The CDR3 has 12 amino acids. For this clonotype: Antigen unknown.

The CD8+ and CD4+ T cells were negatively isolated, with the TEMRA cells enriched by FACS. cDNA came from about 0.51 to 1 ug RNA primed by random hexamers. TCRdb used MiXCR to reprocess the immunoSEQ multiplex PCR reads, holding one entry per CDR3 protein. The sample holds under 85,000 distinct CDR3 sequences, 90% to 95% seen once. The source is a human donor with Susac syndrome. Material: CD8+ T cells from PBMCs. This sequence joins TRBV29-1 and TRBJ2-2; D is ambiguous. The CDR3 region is CSVEDETGELFF. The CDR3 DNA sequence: TGCAGCGTTGAAGACGAAACCGGGGAGCTGTTTTTT.